Following are 22 T cell receptor beta chains from one sample sequenced in a study of OX40 agonist ivuxolimab in advanced cancers. This table comes from immunoSEQ multiplex PCR, and its TCRdb copy is limited to in-frame clones, with some not included. The table has under 90,000 clones, 75% to 90% seen once; the top ten hold 0.2% to 0.25%. Sequences were derived from CD4+ or CD8+ T cells sorted from blood, sampled in a trial of the OX40 agonist ivuxolimab. The receptors originated from an adult with an advanced solid tumor such as melanoma, head and neck, liver or kidney cancer.

This clone occurred once. The chain employs TRBV6-6 and TRBJ1-1; TRBD1 is a possible D gene (6 bases). Germline CDR1 and CDR2: MNHNY and SVGAGI (reference sequence). The length of the CDR3 is 13 residues. V dropped 6 bases and J dropped 0 bases, with 8 bases sitting between them. CDR3 amino acids: CASRTGLNTEAFF. Here the CDR3 DNA reads TGTGCCAGCAGGACAGGCTTGAACACTGAAGCTTTCTTT.

The V and J genes are TRBV27 and TRBJ1-1; D uncertain. CDR1 is MNHEY and CDR2 is SMNVEV in the germline V gene (reference sequence). V lost 6 bases and J 1 base, leaving 21 bases between the germline ends. The length of the CDR3 is 17 residues. Here the CDR3 reads CASRTSRRAVGNTEAFF. The CDR3 nucleotides read TGTGCCAGCAGAACCTCCCGGCGGGCAGTTGGGAACACTGAAGCTTTCTTT.

This chain uses TRBV4-2 with TRBJ2-3; D gene ambiguous. CDR1 and CDR2 (germline): LGHNA, YNFKEQ. This CDR3 contains 16 residues. The V gene lost 5 bases and the J gene lost 2 bases, with 17 bases spanning the gap. CDR3 nucleotides: TGTGCCAGCAGCGCCGATCTGAGACTCGACACAGATACGCAGTATTTT. Its protein product is CASSADLRLDTDTQYF.

The J gene is TRBJ2-5, the V gene TRBV9, with a weak D call TRBD2 (7 bases). V was pared by 0 bases and J by 1 base, with 13 bases between. The CDR3 has 16 amino acids. In germline, CDR1 is SGDLS, CDR2 YYNGEE. The CDR3 DNA sequence: TGTGCCAGCAGCGTAGCTCCGGGGGGCCGCCAAGAGACCCAGTACTTC. It specifies CASSVAPGGRQETQYF.

The V and J genes are TRBV9 and TRBJ1-6; D remains ambiguous. The CDR3 runs to 12 residues. V dropped 0 bases and J dropped 7 bases, with 2 bases sitting between them. CDR1 is SGDLS, CDR2 YYNGEE, per germline. This CDR3 is CASSVVNSPLHF. DNA for the CDR3: TGTGCCAGCAGCGTAGTGAATTCACCCCTCCACTTT.

The chain has TRBV7-9 and TRBJ2-5, with D possibly being TRBD1 or TRBD2 (5 bases each). Trimming removed 0 bases from V and 4 bases from J, with 6 bases in between. The germline CDR1 and CDR2 sequences are SEHNR and FQNEAQ (reference sequence). The CDR3 spans 13 residues. In nucleotides, the CDR3 is TGTGCCAGCAGCTTAGCAGGGACAGAGACCCAGTACTTC. Amino acid sequence: CASSLAGTETQYF.

The J gene is TRBJ1-3, the V gene TRBV9; D is unresolved. This CDR3 has 17 amino acids. The ends were cut back, 9 bases at V and 2 bases at J, with 24 bases in the middle. Germline lookup yields CDR1 SGDLS and CDR2 YYNGEE. CDR3 protein: CAIGFGPIADPGNTIYF. CDR3 DNA sequence: TGTGCCATCGGGTTTGGCCCGATCGCCGACCCTGGAAACACCATATATTTT.

This clone showed up just once. The chain joins TRBV15 to TRBJ2-1, with 10 bases matching TRBD2. J gave up 8 bases and V 0 bases, and 13 bases lay outside the gene matches. Germline CDR1 LNHNV, CDR2 YYDKDF (reference sequence). This CDR3 comprises 18 residues. Here the CDR3 DNA reads TGTGCCACCAGCAGAGATCTCGGGTTGGTAGCGGGAGGATATGAGCAGTTCTTC. Residues: CATSRDLGLVAGGYEQFF.

The chain is built from TRBV5-1 and TRBJ1-4, with TRBD1 identical over 7 bases. The germline V gene has CDR1 SGHRS and CDR2 YFSETQ. V shed 5 bases and J 7 bases; nucleotides not matched to a gene: 17. CDR3 size: 17 residues. CDR3 sequence reads: CASSSAGGNFRVEKLFF. The DNA for the CDR3 is TGCGCCAGCAGTTCTGCAGGGGGAAACTTTCGCGTTGAAAAACTGTTTTTT.

The J gene is TRBJ1-3, the V gene TRBV4-2; the D is unclear. Trimming shortened V by 5 bases and J by 0 bases, and 5 bases separated the two germline ends. The CDR3 runs to 13 residues. Germline CDR1 reads LGHNA; CDR2 reads YNFKEQ. CDR3 nucleotides: TGTGCCAGCAGCGAAGCCTCTGGAAACACCATATATTTT. Translation gives CASSEASGNTIYF.

The CDR3 region has the DNA TGTGCCAGCACGCCTAGCGGGGCGAACAATGAGCAGTTCTTC. Translated, it gives CASTPSGANNEQFF. This sequence joins TRBV9 and TRBJ2-1, with 9 positions matching TRBD2. Unmatched junction bases numbered 6, after V lost 6 bases and J lost 5 bases. The CDR3 has 14 amino acids. Germline CDR1 SGDLS, CDR2 YYNGEE.

The gene calls are TRBV2 and TRBJ2-3, with 13 bases lining up with TRBD2. After removal of 1 base from V and 3 bases from J, the junction contained 4 bases not matched to a gene. CDR1 and CDR2 from the germline V gene are SNHLY and FYNNEI. The CDR3 runs to 17 residues. CDR3 protein: CASSEGTSGGLTDTQYF. Here the CDR3 DNA reads TGTGCCAGCAGTGAAGGGACTAGCGGGGGCCTTACAGATACGCAGTATTTT.

The rearrangement joins TRBV7-9 to TRBJ2-7, with a possible D match to TRBD1 (6 bases). Trimming shortened V by 2 bases and J by 6 bases, and 11 bases separated the two germline ends. This CDR3 is 13 amino acids long. CDR1 SEHNR and CDR2 FQNEAQ come from the germline V gene (reference sequence). CDR3 sequence: CASSLTGQTEQYV. The CDR3 DNA follows: TGTGCCAGCAGCTTAACAGGACAGACCGAGCAGTACGTC.

This chain uses TRBV7-2 with TRBJ2-1, with D possibly TRBD1 on 5 matching bases. Germline V gene data show CDR1 as SGHTA and CDR2 as FQGNSA. Deletions cut 2 bases from V and 7 bases from J, with 12 bases between. There are 14 residues in the CDR3. The CDR3 spells CASSLFRDRNEQFF. In DNA, the CDR3 is TGTGCCAGCAGCTTATTCAGGGATCGGAATGAGCAGTTCTTC.

This chain uses TRBV30 with TRBJ1-5; 7 nucleotides agree with TRBD1. Germline lookup yields CDR1 GTSNPN and CDR2 SVGIG (reference sequence). This CDR3 has 16 amino acids. Unmatched junction bases numbered 10, after V lost 2 bases and J lost 3 bases. The CDR3 protein is CAWSIAGGYHNQPQHF. The CDR3 bases are TGTGCCTGGAGTATTGCAGGGGGTTACCACAATCAGCCCCAGCATTTT.

The rearrangement links TRBV9 to TRBJ2-1, with 11 bases fitting TRBD2. Per germline, CDR1 SGDLS and CDR2 YYNGEE. Losses at the gene ends were 0 bases for V and 4 bases for J; bases not matched to a gene: 6. CDR3 length: 17 residues. The CDR3 loop reads CASSVGLAGNIYNEQFF. In nucleotides, the CDR3 is TGTGCCAGCAGCGTAGGACTAGCGGGGAATATTTACAATGAGCAGTTCTTC. Variable domain in full (rest from reference TRBV9 and TRBJ2-1): DSGVTQTPKHLITATGQRVTLRCSPRSGDLSVYWYQQSLDQGLQFLIQYYNGEERAKGNILERFSAQQFPDLHSELNLSSLELGDSALYFCASSVGLAGNIYNEQFFGPGTRLTVL.

Here the CDR3 DNA reads TGTGCCAGCAGACGGGTGACCGAAGCTTTCTTT. Protein product: CASRRVTEAFF. This sequence joins TRBV6-6 and TRBJ1-1; no clear D gene. V was shortened by 6 bases and J by 8 bases, with 10 bases between the two germline ends. Per the germline V gene, CDR1 is MNHNY and CDR2 is SVGAGI (reference sequence). The CDR3 runs to 11 residues.

The chain carries TRBV4-2 and TRBJ2-3, with 10 bases that match TRBD2. The CDR3 runs 15 residues. Germline-derived CDR1 and CDR2 are LGHNA and YNFKEQ. Unmatched junction bases numbered 3, after V lost 1 base and J lost 5 bases. The CDR3 DNA is TGTGCCAGCAGCCAAGGAGCGGGGGGGCGAGATACGCAGTATTTT. Its translation is CASSQGAGGRDTQYF.

The CDR3: CASSVAQGAAGANVLTF. The DNA of the CDR3 is TGTGCCAGCAGCGTAGCCCAGGGCGCCGCTGGGGCCAACGTCCTGACTTTC. The rearrangement uses TRBV9 and TRBJ2-6; tentatively, D is TRBD1 (5 bases). Germline loops: CDR1 SGDLS, CDR2 YYNGEE. This CDR3 spans 17 amino acids. Trimming shortened V by 0 bases and J by 2 bases, and 12 bases separated the two germline ends.

The V gene is TRBV15, the J gene TRBJ1-2, with TRBD1 identical over 12 bases. Germline trimming cut 8 bases from V and 4 bases from J; bases unmatched to any gene: 5. Germline-derived CDR1 and CDR2 are LNHNV and YYDKDF (reference sequence). This CDR3 has 14 residues. CDR3 sequence reads: CATGTGGKGYGYTF. CDR3 DNA sequence: TGTGCCACCGGGACAGGGGGCAAGGGCTATGGCTACACCTTC. Supplemented by reference TRBV15 and TRBJ1-2, the full variable domain reads DAMVIQNPRYQVTQFGKPVTLSCSQTLNHNVMYWYQQKSSQAPKLLFHYYDKDFNNEADTPDNFQSRRPNTSFCFLDIRSPGLGDTAMYLCATGTGGKGYGYTFGSGTRLTVV.

A word on this clone: At one boundary the junction diverges from the germline segment, which might be a read error. This rearrangement joins TRBV30 to TRBJ1-1, with D perhaps matching TRBD1 (6 bases). The V gene's germline CDR1 is GTSNPN and CDR2 SVGIG (reference sequence). This CDR3 spans 13 amino acids. DNA for the CDR3: TGTGCCTTGAGTAGGGGGGGTTACACTGAAGCTTTCTTT. Amino acid sequence: CALSRGGYTEAFF.

The chain recombines TRBV28 with TRBJ1-2; 8 nucleotides agree with TRBD1. The CDR3 has 17 residues. V shed 5 bases and J 0 bases; nucleotides not matched to a gene: 11. The germline V gene encodes CDR1 MDHEN and CDR2 SYDVKM. The CDR3 reads CASSQPTGGIANYGYTF. CDR3 sequence (DNA): TGTGCCAGCAGTCAGCCTACAGGGGGAATTGCTAACTATGGCTACACCTTC.